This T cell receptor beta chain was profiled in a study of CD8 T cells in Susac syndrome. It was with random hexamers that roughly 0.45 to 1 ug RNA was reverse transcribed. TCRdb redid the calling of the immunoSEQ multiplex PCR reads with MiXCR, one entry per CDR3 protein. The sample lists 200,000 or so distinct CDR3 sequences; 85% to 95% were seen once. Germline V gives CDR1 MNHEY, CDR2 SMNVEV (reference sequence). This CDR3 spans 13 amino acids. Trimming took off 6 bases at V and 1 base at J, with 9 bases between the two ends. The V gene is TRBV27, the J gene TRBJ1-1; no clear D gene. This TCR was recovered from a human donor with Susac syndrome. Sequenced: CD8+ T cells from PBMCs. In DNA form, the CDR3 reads TGTGCCAGCAGCTTAGTTGGGAACACTGAAGCTTTCTTT. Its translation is CASSLVGNTEAFF.